This T cell receptor beta chain was observed in a study of cytomegalovirus exposure and HLA in healthy donors. Study results and caveats: As immune exposure information, only CMV serostatus was available. It was shown in a later analysis that HLA-associated TCR beta chains were more clonally expanded than other, equally common chains.

This CDR3 contains 14 residues. Germline-derived CDR1 and CDR2 are SGHAT and FQDESV (reference sequence). V lost 5 bases and J lost 4; bases outside the gene matches: 5. Vbeta (60) and Jbeta (13) primers were used in the PCR. The repertoire was sequenced with immunoSEQ multiplex PCR; TCRdb's copy has only in-frame clones and lacks some. The profile shows 140,000 to 150,000 clones, 68% of them singletons. As to this clone: Its antigen remains unknown.

The origin of this receptor is a man aged 60 to 69 in good health and CMV-seronegative. The material sequenced was PBMCs. This sequence joins TRBV11-1 and TRBJ1-1; 9 nucleotides line up with TRBD1. CDR3 loop: CASSLGQGSTEAFF. The CDR3 coding sequence is TGTGCCAGCAGCCTGGGACAGGGATCCACTGAAGCTTTCTTT. Filled out from reference TRBV11-1 and TRBJ1-1, the complete variable domain reads EAEVAQSPRYKITEKSQAVAFWCDPISGHATLYWYRQILGQGPELLVQFQDESVVDDSQLPKDRFSAERLKGVDSTLKIQPAELGDSAMYLCASSLGQGSTEAFFGQGTRLTVV.